The 27 T cell receptor beta chains below come from one sample, sequenced in a study of blood T cell repertoires in COVID-19. TCRdb keeps only in-frame clones here, not all; method: immunoSEQ multiplex PCR. This sample has about 250,000 clones, with approximately 90% found just once. Sequencing was done on a sample of PBMCs or T cells enriched from blood (not recorded which). These receptors originate from a middle-aged man who had recovered from COVID-19.

V and J are TRBV6-5 and TRBJ1-4, with 7 bases matching TRBD1. Looked up from germline, CDR1 is MNHEY and CDR2 is SVGAGI. V shed 6 bases, J shed 7 bases, and the junction held 8 bases outside the gene matches. CDR3 length equals 14 residues. CDR3 protein: CASRSTGVGEKLFF. The CDR3 DNA sequence: TGTGCCAGCAGATCAACAGGGGTCGGTGAAAAACTGTTTTTT.

The chain combines TRBV2 with TRBJ1-1, with D perhaps TRBD1 (6 bases). Trimming stripped 6 bases from V and 1 base from J, with 18 bases between. The CDR3 is 16 amino acids. Germline CDR1 reads SNHLY; CDR2 reads FYNNEI. In DNA, the CDR3 is TGTGCCAGCAGGGTCACAGGGCTCGGAGGGAACACTGAAGCTTTCTTT. Amino acids: CASRVTGLGGNTEAFF.

This chain connects TRBV5-1 to TRBJ1-1; D perhaps matches TRBD1 (6 bases). The CDR3 sequence is 15 residues long. Germline CDR1 is SGHRS and CDR2 is YFSETQ. The V end was cut by 0 bases, the J end by 4 bases, with 13 bases between. CDR3 bases: TGCGCCAGCAGCTTGGAGGTTCTAGGGGGCACTGAAGCTTTCTTT. Translation: CASSLEVLGGTEAFF.

The chain uses TRBV7-2 and TRBJ2-3; 7 nucleotides match TRBD1. CDR3 size: 16 residues. The trim removed 3 bases at V and 3 bases at J, leaving 9 bases unmatched. Germline CDR1 SGHTA, CDR2 FQGNSA. In nucleotides, the CDR3 is TGTGCCAGCAGCTTCCTCAGGGGGTTCGAAACAGATACGCAGTATTTT. As protein: CASSFLRGFETDTQYF. Full variable domain (missing parts from reference TRBV7-2 and TRBJ2-3): GAGVSQSPSNKVTEKGKDVELRCDPISGHTALYWYRQSLGQGLEFLIYFQGNSAPDKSGLPSDRFSAERTGGSVSTLTIQRTQQEDSAVYLCASSFLRGFETDTQYFGPGTRLTVL.

V and J are TRBV7-8 and TRBJ2-5; 14 nucleotides match TRBD2. The CDR3 runs to 17 residues. Unmatched junction bases numbered 10, after V lost 5 bases and J lost 5 bases. Germline lookup yields CDR1 SGHVS and CDR2 FQNEAQ. CDR3 in amino acids: CASSPRLAGGPKETQYF. The CDR3 DNA follows: TGTGCCAGCAGCCCGAGACTAGCGGGGGGGCCGAAGGAGACCCAGTACTTC.

The J gene is TRBJ2-7, the V gene TRBV13; 9 bases map to TRBD1. CDR1 is PRHDT and CDR2 is FYEKMQ in the germline V gene (reference sequence). V gave up 0 bases and J gave up 4 bases; unmatched junction bases: 10. The CDR3 has 17 amino acids. The CDR3 spells CASSLGAGTGKRYEQYF. In DNA, the CDR3 is TGTGCCAGCAGCTTAGGGGCTGGGACAGGGAAAAGATACGAGCAGTACTTC. Drawing the rest from reference TRBV13 and TRBJ2-7, the complete variable domain is AAGVIQSPRHLIKEKRETATLKCYPIPRHDTVYWYQQGPGQDPQFLISFYEKMQSDKGSIPDRFSAQQFSDYHSELNMSSLELGDSALYFCASSLGAGTGKRYEQYFGPGTRLTVT.

V usage is TRBV12-3 or TRBV12-4 and J usage is TRBJ1-1; D is perhaps TRBD1 (5 bases). V was trimmed by 4 bases and J by 5 bases, leaving 11 bases between them. The CDR3 contains 13 residues. The CDR3 DNA reads as TGTGCCAGCAGTTCCCAACAGGATACTGAAGCTTTCTTT. Translating it yields CASSSQQDTEAFF.

This clone occurred a few times. This rearrangement joins TRBV12-3 or TRBV12-4 to TRBJ2-5; D is ambiguous. The CDR3 sequence is 11 residues long. The germline V and J ends were trimmed by 5 bases and 5 bases, with 6 bases remaining between them. The CDR3 loop reads CASSVRETQYF. DNA for the CDR3: TGTGCCAGCAGTGTCCGGGAGACCCAGTACTTC.

V usage is TRBV11-3 and J usage is TRBJ2-3, with TRBD1 matching over 7 bases. The CDR3 is 15 residues long. Germline CDR1 reads SGHNT; CDR2 reads YENEEA. After removal of 5 bases from V and 5 bases from J, the junction contained 10 bases not matched to a gene. The DNA of the CDR3 is TGTGCCAGCAGCCTAACCGGGGACAGCGAAGATACGCAGTATTTT. Translated, it gives CASSLTGDSEDTQYF.

The genes are TRBV6-2 or TRBV6-3 and TRBJ1-4; possible D gene TRBD1, 5 bases. Trimming removed 2 bases from V and 7 bases from J, with 14 bases in between. The CDR3 runs 15 residues. Looked up from germline, CDR1 is MNHEY and CDR2 is SVGEGT. CDR3 coding DNA: TGTGCCAGCAGTTACAGGGGCGAGCTAGGTGAAAAACTGTTTTTT. Amino acids: CASSYRGELGEKLFF.

The table lists this clone with a count of one. The chain employs TRBV30 and TRBJ2-7; D call uncertain. CDR1 is GTSNPN and CDR2 is SVGIG in the germline V gene (reference sequence). The CDR3 consists of 14 residues. V was shortened by 3 bases and J by 2 bases, with 14 bases between the two germline ends. CDR3 coding DNA: TGTGCCTGGAGAAACCGGGTTTTACCCTACGAGCAGTACTTC. Translation: CAWRNRVLPYEQYF.

The CDR3 nucleotides read TGTGCCAGCAGCGACCTTAGCGGGATGTACAATGAGCAGTTCTTC. Its translation is CASSDLSGMYNEQFF. The chain has TRBV6-1 and TRBJ2-1; 8 positions agree with TRBD2. After removal of 6 bases from V and 4 bases from J, the junction contained 8 bases not matched to a gene. The length of the CDR3 is 15 residues. The germline V gene has CDR1 MNHNS and CDR2 SASEGT.

This chain connects TRBV30 to TRBJ2-3, with TRBD1 as a possible D gene (6 bases). Germline-derived CDR1 and CDR2 are GTSNPN and SVGIG (reference sequence). The CDR3 sequence is 15 residues long. V lost 3 bases and J 3 bases, leaving 16 bases between the germline ends. The CDR3 is CAWSDTQGPTDTQYF. CDR3 sequence (DNA): TGTGCCTGGAGCGACACACAGGGTCCGACAGATACGCAGTATTTT.

The chain couples TRBV30 to TRBJ2-1; D possibly corresponds to TRBD2 (6 bases). Trimming shortened V by 2 bases and J by 4 bases, and 9 bases separated the two germline ends. The V gene's germline CDR1 is GTSNPN and CDR2 SVGIG (reference sequence). The CDR3 covers 13 residues. The CDR3 region has the DNA TGTGCCTGGAGTAGGAGGGGTTACAATGAGCAGTTCTTC. Encoded protein: CAWSRRGYNEQFF.

The J gene is TRBJ2-7, the V gene TRBV9; perhaps TRBD2 as D (5 bases). The CDR3 loop spans 14 amino acids. Germline CDR1 and CDR2: SGDLS and YYNGEE. Between the trimmed V and J ends, which lost 10 bases and 0 bases, there was a span of 17 bases. CDR3 nucleotides: TGTGCCCCCACACCGAAAGGGAGCTCCTACGAGCAGTACTTC. The encoded protein is CAPTPKGSSYEQYF.

This sequence joins TRBV7-2 and TRBJ2-2; 8 bases match TRBD2. V trimming: 4 bases; J trimming: 6 bases; junction bases outside the gene matches: 13. The CDR3 runs to 17 residues. Germline V gene sequence: CDR1 SGHTA, CDR2 FQGNSA. The CDR3: CASSYPPGGGAAGELFF. CDR3 DNA sequence: TGTGCCAGCAGCTATCCGCCGGGAGGGGGGGCAGCCGGGGAGCTGTTTTTT.

The chain carries TRBV7-2 and TRBJ2-2; D is uncertain. Trimming pared 0 bases from V and 2 bases from J, leaving 4 bases between. Germline V CDR1 and CDR2: SGHTA, FQGNSA. The CDR3 totals 14 residues. The CDR3 here is CASSLAYNTGELFF. The DNA of the CDR3 is TGTGCCAGCAGCTTAGCATATAACACCGGGGAGCTGTTTTTT.

This clone was observed a handful of times. The genes are TRBV11-1 and TRBJ1-2; D unresolved. The CDR3 is 14 residues long. V lost 1 base and J lost 5, with 11 bases in between. Germline V gives CDR1 SGHAT, CDR2 FQDESV (reference sequence). The CDR3 reads CASSLDPEGYGYTF. The CDR3 DNA reads as TGTGCCAGCAGCTTAGACCCGGAGGGTTATGGCTACACCTTC.

J is TRBJ1-2 and V is TRBV7-9, with D possibly TRBD1 on 5 matching bases. Deletions cut 3 bases from V and 4 bases from J, with 12 bases between. The CDR3 consists of 14 residues. The germline V gene has CDR1 SEHNR and CDR2 FQNEAQ (reference sequence). The CDR3 region has the DNA TGTGCCAGCAGCTTCCCGGGGGGGGTCTATGGCTACACCTTC. Translated, it gives CASSFPGGVYGYTF.

This clone was detected only once. This chain uses TRBV4-2 with TRBJ2-7; TRBD2 is a possible D gene (6 bases). This CDR3 is built from 20 residues. The germline V and J ends were trimmed by 0 bases and 0 bases, with 24 bases remaining between them. Germline V CDR1 and CDR2: LGHNA, YNFKEQ. CDR3 sequence reads: CASSQDQYRVGGLSSYEQYF. The CDR3 nucleotides are TGTGCCAGCAGCCAAGATCAGTATAGGGTGGGGGGACTCAGCTCCTACGAGCAGTACTTC.

V usage is TRBV18 and J usage is TRBJ1-1; D is uncertain. CDR1 is KGHSH and CDR2 is LQKENI in the germline V gene. The V and J ends lost 4 bases and 3 bases respectively, with 12 bases between them. The CDR3 is made up of 14 amino acids. The CDR3 here is CASSRATFDTEAFF. CDR3 DNA: TGTGCCAGCTCACGGGCGACATTTGACACTGAAGCTTTCTTT.

The gene calls are TRBV7-8 and TRBJ2-7; D uncertain. Germline V gene data show CDR1 as SGHVS and CDR2 as FQNEAQ. Trimming left V 2 bases short and J 5 bases short, with 13 bases between. The CDR3 contains 14 residues. CDR3 bases: TGTGCCAGCAGCTTAACAGAAATACCCCACGAGCAGTACTTC. It yields the protein CASSLTEIPHEQYF.

The V call is TRBV27, the J call TRBJ1-4; D gene uncertain. Trimming left V 6 bases short and J 10 bases short, with 12 bases between. In germline, CDR1 is MNHEY, CDR2 SMNVEV (reference sequence). This CDR3 comprises 12 residues. CDR3 sequence reads: CASREGDGKLFF. The CDR3 DNA reads as TGTGCCAGCAGGGAGGGAGACGGAAAACTGTTTTTT.

In this sample, this clone turned up a few times. The chain is built from TRBV5-1 and TRBJ2-7; TRBD1 agrees at 8 bases. The CDR3 extends over 15 amino acids. The germline V gene encodes CDR1 SGHRS and CDR2 YFSETQ. Trimming at V came to 4 bases and at J to 2 bases, leaving 8 bases not matched to a gene. The CDR3 loop reads CASSAGTGPTYEQYF. CDR3 in DNA: TGCGCCAGCAGCGCCGGGACAGGACCTACCTACGAGCAGTACTTC.

The chain links TRBV6-5 to TRBJ2-1; TRBD2 matches 8 bases. This CDR3 has 16 residues. Germline V gene lookup returns CDR1 MNHEY and CDR2 SVGAGI. J lost 5 bases, V lost 2 bases, and 8 bases had no gene match. For the CDR3, the DNA is TGTGCCAGCAGTTACCAAGCGGGACTAGTCCACAATGAGCAGTTCTTC. It codes for CASSYQAGLVHNEQFF.

This clone was seen a handful of times. The chain couples TRBV19 to TRBJ2-3; 14 nucleotides align to TRBD2. V lost 6 bases to trimming and J lost 5 bases; unmatched junction nucleotides: 7. This CDR3 spans 16 amino acids. Germline-derived CDR1 and CDR2 are LNHDA and SQIVND (reference sequence). CDR3 in DNA: TGTGCCAGTAGAAATCGGGGACTAGCGGGAGAAGATACGCAGTATTTT. Protein: CASRNRGLAGEDTQYF.

The rearrangement joins TRBV19 to TRBJ1-1, with D unresolved. V lost 4 bases and J 0 bases, leaving 18 bases between the germline ends. CDR3 size: 17 residues. Germline values: CDR1 LNHDA, CDR2 SQIVND (reference sequence). The CDR3 loop reads CASSTEANGFMNTEAFF. CDR3 DNA: TGTGCCAGTAGTACCGAGGCTAATGGGTTCATGAACACTGAAGCTTTCTTT.